This TCR beta chain was profiled in a study of T cells expressing NK-cell markers (dated by TCRdb to about 2020). For the study in its entirety: About eight donors provided sorted CD3+CD56+NKG2C+, CD3+CD56+NKG2C- and CD3+CD56-NKG2C+ T-cell subsets, whose TCR beta-chain repertoires were profiled. Among the eight sequenced donors, seven were HCMV-seropositive and one was HCMV-seronegative. Illumina HiSeq 2000/2500, MiSeq or NextSeq was used to sequence libraries as 2 x 150 bp reads. The study sequenced eight donors, all healthy volunteers chosen at random: three men and five women.

From the germline V gene (reference sequence), CDR1 is DFQATT and CDR2 is SNEGSKA. Counted from cysteine to phenylalanine, this CDR3 has 13 amino acids. No coding sequence is recorded. What the work shows at the level of the full study, not this receptor alone: In over five donors, the dominant CD3+CD56+NKG2C+ clonotypes were among the top 10 CD8+ clonotypes and accounted for about 1.0-7.5% of CD8+ T cells. Those dominant clonotypes were again the most abundant among CD3+CD56-NKG2C+ cells in a handful of donors, at about 28.3-60.1%. It remained unclear whether the expanded NKG2C-expressing T cell clones were specific for HCMV antigens.

About this clonotype: No cognate antigen has been identified for it.

Sequenced using an Illumina HiSeq 2000. 5'RACE template switching, by which a universal primer site and unique molecular identifiers were added, was used to make TCR beta cDNA libraries. cDNA synthesis was primed from the TCR beta constant segment, followed by two successive PCR amplification steps. On the authors' methods: MIGEC handled demultiplexing of the reads and grouping by UMI, while MiTCR was used to assemble and quantify clonotypes. To exclude erroneous sequences, any TCR cDNA sequence not supported by at least two reads was discarded. The tcR package was used for downstream repertoire analysis, and clonotypes were matched across fractions by CDR3 nucleotide sequence plus V segment. VDJmatch was used to annotate antigen specificity against VDJdb, with one amino acid substitution allowed in CDR3. TCRdb reprocessed the reads and provides one entry for every CDR3 protein sequence; no DNA is given. Clone size and V and J calls follow TCRdb, not the original study. The sample's clone listing holds roughly 430,000 distinct CDR3 sequences. The ten top clones hold about 7.3% of the sample.

A commercial ELISA kit detecting HCMV-specific IgG in serum was used to determine HCMV serostatus. Ficoll density gradient centrifugation was used to isolate peripheral blood mononuclear cells from blood. The source of this sequence is a woman between 18 and 75 years old in good health. Sequences were obtained from blood T cells: a sorted CD56 or NKG2C T cell subset, CD4+ or CD8+ T cells, or bulk PBMC T cells (not recorded which). The sequence joins TRBV20-1 to TRBJ1-4; there is no DNA to check the TCRdb D call of TRBD1. The CDR3 region: CSATTGVGEKLFF.